The 5 T cell receptor beta chains below all came from one sample that was sequenced in a study of blood T cell repertoires in COVID-19. Here immunoSEQ multiplex PCR was the method, and the copy in TCRdb shows in-frame clones only, minus some. The sample holds 150,000 to 200,000 clones; about 84% are singletons and the top ten take 5% to 6%. The sequenced sample was PBMCs or T cells enriched from blood (not recorded which). These receptors were collected from a man aged 40-49 years who had recovered from COVID-19.

This clone was counted at least ten times. The J gene is TRBJ2-7, the V gene TRBV21-1; the DNA was not used to check the table's D call, TRBD1. TRBV21-1 is given as a pseudogene. CDR3 length: 14 residues. In DNA form, the CDR3 reads TGTGCCAGCACCCCGGGACAGGGATCTTACGAGCAGTACTTC. Residues: CASTPGQGSYEQYF.

The chain carries TRBV5-4 and TRBJ2-5; the D gene is possibly TRBD2 (5 bases). The germline CDR1 and CDR2 sequences are SGHNT and YYREEE (reference sequence). Trimming cost V 1 base and J 2 bases, with 9 bases left between them. The CDR3 has 14 residues. Written as DNA, the CDR3 is TGTGCCAGCAGCTTGCGTCGGGATCAAGAGACCCAGTACTTC. Amino acid sequence: CASSLRRDQETQYF.

The V gene is TRBV30, the J gene TRBJ1-2; 10 nucleotides match TRBD1. The CDR3 is 15 amino acids. Looked up from germline, CDR1 is GTSNPN and CDR2 is SVGIG (reference sequence). J gave up 8 bases and V 0 bases, and 9 bases lay outside the gene matches. The CDR3 sequence is CAWSVFGTGAGGYTF. The DNA for the CDR3 is TGTGCCTGGAGTGTATTCGGGACAGGGGCGGGGGGCTACACCTTC.

This clone was seen a handful of times. This chain joins TRBV6-5 and TRBJ2-5, with a tentative D call TRBD1 (5 bases). Germline CDR1 is MNHEY and CDR2 is SVGAGI. The V gene lost 0 bases and the J gene lost 3 bases, with 14 bases spanning the gap. The CDR3 totals 16 residues. In nucleotides, the CDR3 is TGTGCCAGCAGTTACTCAGGGGCGACGGCCAAAGAGACCCAGTACTTC. It yields the protein CASSYSGATAKETQYF.

The V call is TRBV7-6, the J call TRBJ2-6; 11 nucleotides match TRBD2. V lost 2 bases to trimming and J lost 0 bases; unmatched junction nucleotides: 9. The CDR3 runs 20 residues. From germline, CDR1 is SGHVS and CDR2 FNYEAQ. The CDR3 sequence is CASSLNILAGGSSGANVLTF. The CDR3 DNA sequence: TGTGCCAGCAGCTTAAACATTCTAGCGGGGGGAAGCTCTGGGGCCAACGTCCTGACTTTC.